This TCR beta chain derives from a study of blood T cell repertoires in COVID-19. The overall study: Samples of COVID-19 (acute and convalescent) were obtained from the United States, Italy and Spain. Nucleic acid was either cDNA or gDNA, and it came from T cells, B-cell-depleted T cells, or PBMCs.

Sequenced by immunoSEQ multiplex PCR; TCRdb stores in-frame clones only, minus some. The repertoire holds around 420,000 clones, with around 90% as singletons. Participant-reported clinical history was the basis for cohort assignment. CDR1 and CDR2 from the germline V gene are SGHRS and YFSETQ. V shed 2 bases and J shed 4 bases, with 7 bases lying between them. The CDR3 runs 12 residues. This clone appeared once. Specimen: PBMCs or T cells enriched from blood (not recorded which). This clonotype was obtained from a woman in her thirties or forties with acute COVID-19. The V call is TRBV5-1, the J call TRBJ2-7, with D possibly being TRBD1 (5 bases). The CDR3 DNA reads TGCGCCAGCAGCTTCCAGGGTTACGAGCAGTACTTC. Its protein is CASSFQGYEQYF.